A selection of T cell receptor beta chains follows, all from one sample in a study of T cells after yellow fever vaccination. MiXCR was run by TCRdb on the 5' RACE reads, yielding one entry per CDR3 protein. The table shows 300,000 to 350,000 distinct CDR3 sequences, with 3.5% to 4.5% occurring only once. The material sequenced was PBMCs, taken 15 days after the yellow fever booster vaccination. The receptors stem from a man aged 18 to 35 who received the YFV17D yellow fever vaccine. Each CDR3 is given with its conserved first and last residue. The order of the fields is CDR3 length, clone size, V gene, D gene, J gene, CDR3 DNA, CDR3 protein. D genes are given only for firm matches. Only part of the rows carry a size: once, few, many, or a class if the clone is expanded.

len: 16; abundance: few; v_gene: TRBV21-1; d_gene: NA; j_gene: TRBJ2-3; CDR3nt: TGTGCCAGCAGCAAAGGGCGACAGGGCGGCACAGATACGCAGTATTTT; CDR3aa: CASSKGRQGGTDTQYF
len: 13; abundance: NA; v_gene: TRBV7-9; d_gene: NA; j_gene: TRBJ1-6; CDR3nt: TGTGCCACCCAGACCGGGGGTAATTCACCCCTCCACTTT; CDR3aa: CATQTGGNSPLHF
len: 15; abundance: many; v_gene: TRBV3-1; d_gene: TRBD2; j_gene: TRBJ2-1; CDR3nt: TGTGCCAGCAGCCCGCGGGGGACCTCCTACAATGAGCAGTTCTTC; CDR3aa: CASSPRGTSYNEQFF
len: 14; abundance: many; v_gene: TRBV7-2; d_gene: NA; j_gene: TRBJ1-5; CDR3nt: TGTGCAAGCAGCTTAGCAGGGTACAATCAGCCCCAGCATTTT; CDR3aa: CASSLAGYNQPQHF
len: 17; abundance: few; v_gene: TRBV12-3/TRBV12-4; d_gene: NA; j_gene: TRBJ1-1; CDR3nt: TGTGCCAGCAGTTTCGTAGGTGGCAGGGTTGTTGGCACTGAAGCTTTCTTT; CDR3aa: CASSFVGGRVVGTEAFF
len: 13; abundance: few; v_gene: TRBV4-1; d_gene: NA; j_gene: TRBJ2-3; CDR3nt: TGCGCCAGCAGCCAAGATCTCCCAGATACGCAGTATTTT; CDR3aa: CASSQDLPDTQYF
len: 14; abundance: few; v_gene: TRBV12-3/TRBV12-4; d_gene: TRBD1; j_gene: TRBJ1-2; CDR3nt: TGTGCCAGCAGTTTCGGGACAGGGTTCCTTGGCTACACCTTC; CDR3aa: CASSFGTGFLGYTF
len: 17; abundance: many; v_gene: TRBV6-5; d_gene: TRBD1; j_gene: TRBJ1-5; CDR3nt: TGTGCCAGCAGTCCGGGACAGGGGGCAGGTAGCAATCAGCCCCAGCATTTT; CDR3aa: CASSPGQGAGSNQPQHF
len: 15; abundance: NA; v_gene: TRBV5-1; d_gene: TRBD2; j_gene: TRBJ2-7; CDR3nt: TGCGCCAGCAGCCAAGGACTAGCGGGTCGCTACGAGCAGTACTTC; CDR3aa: CASSQGLAGRYEQYF
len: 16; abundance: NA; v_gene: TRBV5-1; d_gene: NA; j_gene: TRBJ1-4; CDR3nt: TGCGCCAGCAGCAATGGAGAAGGACACTGGGATGAAAAACTGTTTTTT; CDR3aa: CASSNGEGHWDEKLFF
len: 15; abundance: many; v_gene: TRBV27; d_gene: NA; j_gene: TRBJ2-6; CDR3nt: TGTGCCAGCAGTTTAATCCCAAACGGGGCCAACGTCCTGACTTTC; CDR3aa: CASSLIPNGANVLTF
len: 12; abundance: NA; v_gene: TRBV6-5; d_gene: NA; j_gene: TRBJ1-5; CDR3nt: TGTGCCAGCAGCCGGCCGAATCAGCCCCAGCATTTT; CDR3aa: CASSRPNQPQHF
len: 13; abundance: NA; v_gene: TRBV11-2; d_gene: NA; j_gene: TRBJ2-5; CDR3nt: TGTGCCAGCAGTCGAGGGGTGCCCGAGACCCAGTACTTC; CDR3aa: CASSRGVPETQYF
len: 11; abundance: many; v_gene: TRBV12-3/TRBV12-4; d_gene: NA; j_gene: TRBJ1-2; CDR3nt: TGTGCCAGCAGCACCGGTAGGGGCTACACCTTC; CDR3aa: CASSTGRGYTF
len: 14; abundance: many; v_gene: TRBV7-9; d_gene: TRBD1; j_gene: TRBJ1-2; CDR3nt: TGTGCCAGCAGCTCCCGACAGGGAAGAAATGGCTACACCTTC; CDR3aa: CASSSRQGRNGYTF
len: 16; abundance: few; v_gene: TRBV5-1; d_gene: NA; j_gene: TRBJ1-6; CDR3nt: TGCGCCAGCAGCTTGGCGGGACGGTTGGTATCTTCACCCCTCCACTTT; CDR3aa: CASSLAGRLVSSPLHF
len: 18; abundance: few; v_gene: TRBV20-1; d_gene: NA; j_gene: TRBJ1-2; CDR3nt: TGCAGTGCGTCCAGGGACGCCCGGGGAGTCCACCGGGGGAGTGGCTACACCTTC; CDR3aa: CSASRDARGVHRGSGYTF
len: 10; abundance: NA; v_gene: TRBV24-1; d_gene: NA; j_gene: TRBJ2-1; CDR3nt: TGTGCCACCAGTGAGATTGAGCAGTTCTTC; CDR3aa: CATSEIEQFF
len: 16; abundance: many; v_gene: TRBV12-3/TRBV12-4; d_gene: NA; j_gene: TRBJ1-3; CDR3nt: TGTGCCAGCAGTCCAGGGACACCTTGGTCTGGAAACACCATATATTTT; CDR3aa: CASSPGTPWSGNTIYF
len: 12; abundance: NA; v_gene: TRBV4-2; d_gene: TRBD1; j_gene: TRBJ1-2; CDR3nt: TGTGCCAGCAGCGAGGGACAGGATGGCTACACCTTC; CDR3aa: CASSEGQDGYTF
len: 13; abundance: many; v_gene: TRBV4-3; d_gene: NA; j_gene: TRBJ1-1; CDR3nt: TGCGCCAGCAGCCAAGATTTAGGGACTGAAGCTTTCTTT; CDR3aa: CASSQDLGTEAFF
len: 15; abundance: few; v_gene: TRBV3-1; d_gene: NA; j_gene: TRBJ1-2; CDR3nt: TGTGCCAGCAGCCAAGGATTTAGGGTGGACTATGGCTACACCTTC; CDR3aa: CASSQGFRVDYGYTF
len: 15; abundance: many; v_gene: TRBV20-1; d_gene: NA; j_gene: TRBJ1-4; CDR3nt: TGCAGTGCCCCCCGAATCGACAGAAGTAATGAAAAACTGTTTTTT; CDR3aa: CSAPRIDRSNEKLFF
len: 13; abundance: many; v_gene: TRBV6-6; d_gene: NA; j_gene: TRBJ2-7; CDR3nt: TGTGCCAGCAGTAAAGCACGGGTCGGGGAGCAGTACTTC; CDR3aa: CASSKARVGEQYF
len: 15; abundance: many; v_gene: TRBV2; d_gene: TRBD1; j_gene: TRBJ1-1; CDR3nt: TGTGCCAGCAGCCGTCGACAGGGGCTGAACACTGAAGCTTTCTTT; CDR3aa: CASSRRQGLNTEAFF
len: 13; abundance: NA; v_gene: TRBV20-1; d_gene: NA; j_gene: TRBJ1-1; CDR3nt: TGCAGTGCCCCCACCAGAGGGGTCACTGAAGCTTTCTTT; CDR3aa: CSAPTRGVTEAFF
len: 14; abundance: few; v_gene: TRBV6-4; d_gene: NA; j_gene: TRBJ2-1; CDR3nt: TGTGCCAGCAGCTCGGCGGGGGAGGGGGATGAGCAGTTCTTC; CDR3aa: CASSSAGEGDEQFF
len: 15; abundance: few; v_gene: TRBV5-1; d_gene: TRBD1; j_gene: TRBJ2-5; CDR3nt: TGCGCCAGCACCCTGACCGGGACAGGGGAAGAGACCCAGTACTTC; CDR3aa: CASTLTGTGEETQYF
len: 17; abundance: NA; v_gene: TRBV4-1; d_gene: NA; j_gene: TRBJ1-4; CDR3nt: TGCGCCAGCAGCCAATTCGAGATTCAGGGTTCTAATGAAAAACTGTTTTTT; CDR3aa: CASSQFEIQGSNEKLFF
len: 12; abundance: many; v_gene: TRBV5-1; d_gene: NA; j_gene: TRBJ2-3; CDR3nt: TGCGCCAGCAGGCGTGAAACGGATACGCAGTATTTT; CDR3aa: CASRRETDTQYF
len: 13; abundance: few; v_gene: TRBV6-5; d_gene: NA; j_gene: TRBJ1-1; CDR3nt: TGTGCCAGCAGCGTAGGGGTGAACACTGAAGCTTTCTTT; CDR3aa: CASSVGVNTEAFF
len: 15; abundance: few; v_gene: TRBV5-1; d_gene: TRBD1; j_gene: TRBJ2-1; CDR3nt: TGCGCCAGCAGCTCCGGGACAGGGGGCCACAATGAGCAGTTCTTC; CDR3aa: CASSSGTGGHNEQFF
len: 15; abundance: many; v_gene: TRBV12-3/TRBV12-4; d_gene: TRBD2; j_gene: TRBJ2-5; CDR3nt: TGTGCCAGCAGTTTTCGGGGAGGGGCACAAGAGACCCAGTACTTC; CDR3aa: CASSFRGGAQETQYF
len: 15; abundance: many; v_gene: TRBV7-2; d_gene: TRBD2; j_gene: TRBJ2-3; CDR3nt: TGTGCCAGCACCTCTGAGCGGGGGGGCCGAGATACGCAGTATTTT; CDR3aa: CASTSERGGRDTQYF
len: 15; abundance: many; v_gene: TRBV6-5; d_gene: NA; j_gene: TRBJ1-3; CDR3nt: TGTGCCAGCAGTTACTCGCAGTACTCTGGAAACACCATATATTTT; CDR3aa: CASSYSQYSGNTIYF
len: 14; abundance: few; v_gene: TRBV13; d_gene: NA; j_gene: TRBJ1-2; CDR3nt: TGTGCCAGCAGCGACCAACAGGCCCCCCTTGGCTACACCTTC; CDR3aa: CASSDQQAPLGYTF
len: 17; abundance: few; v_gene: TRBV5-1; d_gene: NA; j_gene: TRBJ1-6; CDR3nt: TGCGCCAGCAGCTCAGACAGCTCTATGTCCTCTAATTCACCCCTCCACTTT; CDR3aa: CASSSDSSMSSNSPLHF